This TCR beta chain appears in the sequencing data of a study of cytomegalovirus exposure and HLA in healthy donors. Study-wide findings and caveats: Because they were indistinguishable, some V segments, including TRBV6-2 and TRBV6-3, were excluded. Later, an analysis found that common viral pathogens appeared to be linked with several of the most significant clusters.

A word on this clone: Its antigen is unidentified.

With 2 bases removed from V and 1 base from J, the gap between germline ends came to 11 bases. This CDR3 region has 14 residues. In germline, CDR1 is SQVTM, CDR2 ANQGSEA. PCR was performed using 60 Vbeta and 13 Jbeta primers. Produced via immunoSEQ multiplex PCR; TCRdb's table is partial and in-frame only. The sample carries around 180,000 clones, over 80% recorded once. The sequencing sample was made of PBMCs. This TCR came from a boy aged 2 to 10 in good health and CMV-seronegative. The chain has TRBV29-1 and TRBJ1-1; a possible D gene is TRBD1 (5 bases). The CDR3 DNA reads TGCAGCGTTGAAATGGGGCGGACGAACACTGAAGCTTTCTTT. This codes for CSVEMGRTNTEAFF.